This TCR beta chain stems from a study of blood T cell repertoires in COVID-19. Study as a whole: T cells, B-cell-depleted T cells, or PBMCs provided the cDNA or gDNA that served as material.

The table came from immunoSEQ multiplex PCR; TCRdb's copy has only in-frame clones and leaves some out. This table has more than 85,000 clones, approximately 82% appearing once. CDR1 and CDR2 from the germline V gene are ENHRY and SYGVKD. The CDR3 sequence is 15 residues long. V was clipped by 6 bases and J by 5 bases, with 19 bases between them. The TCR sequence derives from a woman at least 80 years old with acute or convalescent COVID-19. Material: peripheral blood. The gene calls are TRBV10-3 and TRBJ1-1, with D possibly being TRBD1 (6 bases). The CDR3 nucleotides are TGTGCCATCAGGGGGGCCCTGACACCAGGGACTGAAGCTTTCTTT. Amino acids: CAIRGALTPGTEAFF.